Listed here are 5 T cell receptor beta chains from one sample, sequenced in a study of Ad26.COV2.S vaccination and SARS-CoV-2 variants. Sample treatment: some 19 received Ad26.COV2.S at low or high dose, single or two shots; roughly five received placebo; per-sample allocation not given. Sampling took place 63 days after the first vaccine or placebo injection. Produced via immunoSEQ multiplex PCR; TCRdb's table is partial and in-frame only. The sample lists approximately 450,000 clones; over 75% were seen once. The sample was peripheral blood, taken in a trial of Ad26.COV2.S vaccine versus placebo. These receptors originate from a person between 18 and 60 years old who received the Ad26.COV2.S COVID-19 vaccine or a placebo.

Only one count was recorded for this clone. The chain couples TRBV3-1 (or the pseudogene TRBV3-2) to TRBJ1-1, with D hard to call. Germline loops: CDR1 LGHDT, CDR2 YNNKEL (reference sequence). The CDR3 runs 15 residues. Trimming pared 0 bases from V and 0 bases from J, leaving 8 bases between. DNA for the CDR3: TGTGCCAGCAGCCAAGATAACCTGATGAACACTGAAGCTTTCTTT. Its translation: CASSQDNLMNTEAFF.

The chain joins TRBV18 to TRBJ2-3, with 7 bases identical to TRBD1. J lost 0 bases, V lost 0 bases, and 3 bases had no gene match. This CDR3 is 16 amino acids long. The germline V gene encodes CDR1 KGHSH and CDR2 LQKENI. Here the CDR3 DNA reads TGTGCCAGCTCACCACCACCGGGACAGAGCACAGATACGCAGTATTTT. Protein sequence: CASSPPPGQSTDTQYF. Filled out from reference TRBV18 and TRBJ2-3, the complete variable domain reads NAGVMQNPRHLVRRRGQEARLRCSPMKGHSHVYWYRQLPEEGLKFMVYLQKENIIDESGMPKERFSAEFPKEGPSILRIQQVVRGDSAAYFCASSPPPGQSTDTQYFGPGTRLTVL.

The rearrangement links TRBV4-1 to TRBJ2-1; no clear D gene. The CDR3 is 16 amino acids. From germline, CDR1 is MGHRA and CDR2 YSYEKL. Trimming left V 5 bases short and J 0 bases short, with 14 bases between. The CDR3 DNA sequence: TGCGCCAGCAGCTCTACAAGTTCCCGCTCCTACAATGAGCAGTTCTTC. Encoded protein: CASSSTSSRSYNEQFF.

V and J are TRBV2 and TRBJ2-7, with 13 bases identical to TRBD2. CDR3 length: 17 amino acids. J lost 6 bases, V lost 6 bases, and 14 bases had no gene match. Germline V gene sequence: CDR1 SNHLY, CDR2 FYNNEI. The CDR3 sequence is CASSPWTSGSRRGEQYF. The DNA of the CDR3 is TGTGCCAGCAGCCCCTGGACTAGCGGGAGTAGGAGGGGCGAGCAGTACTTC.

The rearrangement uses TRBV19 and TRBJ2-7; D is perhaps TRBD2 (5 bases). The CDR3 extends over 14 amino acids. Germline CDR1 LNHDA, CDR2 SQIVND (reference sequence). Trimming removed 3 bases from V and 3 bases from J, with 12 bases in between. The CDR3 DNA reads TGTGCCAGTAGTATGAGGGCCGGGGACTACGAGCAGTACTTC. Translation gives CASSMRAGDYEQYF.